Listed here are 5 T cell receptor beta chains from one sample, sequenced in a study of blood T cell repertoires in COVID-19. Using immunoSEQ multiplex PCR, the repertoire was profiled, and TCRdb retains in-frame clones only, with some absent. The table lists fewer than 250,000 clones, roughly 84% of them singletons. Sequenced: peripheral blood. Receptors were obtained from a man aged 35-49 years with acute or convalescent COVID-19.

This clone has only a few counts. For the CDR3, the DNA is TGCGCCAGCAGCCAATCGGGTACTAATGAAAAACTGTTTTTT. Its translation is CASSQSGTNEKLFF. The J gene is TRBJ1-4, the V gene TRBV4-1; no clear D gene. V lost 2 bases to trimming and J lost 2 bases, with 6 bases between them. The CDR3 is 14 amino acids. Germline CDR1 is MGHRA and CDR2 is YSYEKL.

This chain links TRBV5-1 with TRBJ2-7; 8 bases match TRBD2. CDR1 is SGHRS, CDR2 YFSETQ, per germline. With V trimmed by 3 bases and J by 2 bases, 4 bases remained unmatched. This CDR3 has 14 residues. CDR3 amino acids: CASSSASGPYEQYF. The CDR3 nucleotides are TGCGCCAGCAGCTCGGCTAGCGGGCCCTACGAGCAGTACTTC.

The gene calls are TRBV7-2 and TRBJ2-7; D perhaps matches TRBD2 (5 bases). Germline lookup yields CDR1 SGHTA and CDR2 FQGNSA. V gave up 4 bases and J gave up 6 bases, with 16 bases separating them. The CDR3 totals 14 residues. The CDR3 region has the DNA TGTGCCAGCAGCTCCCGGCCGCGGGCTGGCGAGCAGTACTTC. It codes for CASSSRPRAGEQYF.

The CDR3 protein is CASSPTDRGDYGYTF. The CDR3 DNA reads as TGTGCCAGCAGTCCAACGGACAGGGGGGACTATGGCTACACCTTC. This chain connects TRBV6-5 to TRBJ1-2, with 10 bases fitting TRBD1. The CDR3 runs 15 residues. CDR1 MNHEY and CDR2 SVGAGI come from the germline V gene. Trimming took 5 bases from V and 3 from J; bases not matched to a gene: 6.

The CDR3 loop reads CASRKQGVTEAFF. CDR3 nucleotides: TGTGCCAGTAGGAAACAGGGGGTCACTGAAGCTTTCTTT. V usage is TRBV19 and J usage is TRBJ1-1; 8 bases line up with TRBD1. This CDR3 region has 13 residues. Germline V lookup: CDR1 LNHDA, CDR2 SQIVND (reference sequence). V gave up 6 bases and J gave up 4 bases; unmatched junction bases: 4.